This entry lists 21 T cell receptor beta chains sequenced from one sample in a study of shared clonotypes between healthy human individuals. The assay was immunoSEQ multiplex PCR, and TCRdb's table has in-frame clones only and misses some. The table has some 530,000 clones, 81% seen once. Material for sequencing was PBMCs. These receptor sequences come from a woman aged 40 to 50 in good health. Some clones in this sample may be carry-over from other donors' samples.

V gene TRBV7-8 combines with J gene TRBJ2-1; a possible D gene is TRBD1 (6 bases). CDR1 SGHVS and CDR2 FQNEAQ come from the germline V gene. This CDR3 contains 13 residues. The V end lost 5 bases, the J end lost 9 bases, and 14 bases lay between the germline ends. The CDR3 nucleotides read TGTGCCAGCAGCGCAGGGGTAGGGGGTGAGCAGTTCTTC. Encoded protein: CASSAGVGGEQFF.

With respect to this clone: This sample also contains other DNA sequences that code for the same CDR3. CDR3 nucleotide sequence: TGCGCCAGCAGCTCGGGACAGCCGAACACTGAAGCTTTCTTT. Translating it yields CASSSGQPNTEAFF. The chain combines TRBV5-1 with TRBJ1-1; 7 bases match TRBD1. Germline loops: CDR1 SGHRS, CDR2 YFSETQ. The CDR3 consists of 14 residues. The junction had 3 bases not matched to a gene; V was cut back by 3 bases and J by 1 base.

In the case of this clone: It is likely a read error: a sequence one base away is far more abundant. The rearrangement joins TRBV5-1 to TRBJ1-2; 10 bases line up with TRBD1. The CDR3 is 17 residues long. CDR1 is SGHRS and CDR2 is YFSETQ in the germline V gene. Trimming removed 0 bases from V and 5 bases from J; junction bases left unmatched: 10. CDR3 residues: CASSLEGTGDTSYGYTF. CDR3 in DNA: TGCGCCAGCAGCTTGGAGGGGACAGGGGACACATCATATGGCTACACCTTC.

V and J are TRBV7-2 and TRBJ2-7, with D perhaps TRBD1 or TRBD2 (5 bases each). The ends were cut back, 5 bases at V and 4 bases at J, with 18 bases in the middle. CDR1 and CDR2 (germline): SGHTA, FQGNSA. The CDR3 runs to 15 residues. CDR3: CASSKEAGSVYEQYF. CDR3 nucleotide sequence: TGTGCCAGCAGCAAGGAGGCAGGGAGCGTTTACGAGCAGTACTTC.

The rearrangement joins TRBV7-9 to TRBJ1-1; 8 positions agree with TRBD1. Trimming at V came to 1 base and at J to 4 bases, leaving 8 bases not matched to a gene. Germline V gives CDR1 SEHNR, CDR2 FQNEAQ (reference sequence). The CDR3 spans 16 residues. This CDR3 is CASSLDGRQGATEAFF. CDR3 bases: TGTGCCAGCAGCTTAGATGGGCGGCAGGGGGCCACTGAAGCTTTCTTT.

The CDR3 bases are TGTGCCAGCAGCGTACGCTCGGGACGAGGAAATCAGCCCCAGCATTTT. The encoded protein is CASSVRSGRGNQPQHF. V usage is TRBV7-2 and J usage is TRBJ1-5; the D gene is possibly TRBD1 (5 bases). The CDR3 consists of 16 residues. V was cut by 5 bases and J by 4 bases, with 18 bases left in between. Germline lookup yields CDR1 SGHTA and CDR2 FQGNSA.

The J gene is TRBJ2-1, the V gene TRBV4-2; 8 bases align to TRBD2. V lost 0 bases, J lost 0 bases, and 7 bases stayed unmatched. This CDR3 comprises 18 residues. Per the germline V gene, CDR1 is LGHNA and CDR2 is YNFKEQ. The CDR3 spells CASSQDLVAGRSYNEQFF. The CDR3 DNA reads TGTGCCAGCAGCCAAGATCTAGTAGCGGGGCGCTCCTACAATGAGCAGTTCTTC.

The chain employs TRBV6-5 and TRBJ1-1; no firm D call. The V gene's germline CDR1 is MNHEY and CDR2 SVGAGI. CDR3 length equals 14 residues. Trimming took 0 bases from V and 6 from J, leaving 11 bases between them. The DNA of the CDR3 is TGTGCCAGCAGTTACTCGAACAATGGGGCTGAAGCTTTCTTT. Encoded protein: CASSYSNNGAEAFF.

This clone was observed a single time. DNA for the CDR3: TGTGCCAGCAGTCGAGCCCCCCCGCAGGGCACTGAAGCTTTCTTT. Its protein is CASSRAPPQGTEAFF. V gene TRBV6-6 combines with J gene TRBJ1-1, with a possible D match to TRBD1 (5 bases). Trimming took off 5 bases at V and 4 bases at J, with 17 bases between the two ends. The CDR3 has 15 residues. Germline V gene sequence: CDR1 MNHNY, CDR2 SVGAGI (reference sequence).

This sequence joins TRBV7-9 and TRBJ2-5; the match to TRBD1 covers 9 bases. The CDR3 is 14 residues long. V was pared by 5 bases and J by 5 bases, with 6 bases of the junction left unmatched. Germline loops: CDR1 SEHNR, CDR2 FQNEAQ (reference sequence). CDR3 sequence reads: CASSLGQGWETQYF. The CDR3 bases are TGTGCCAGCAGCCTGGGACAGGGTTGGGAGACCCAGTACTTC. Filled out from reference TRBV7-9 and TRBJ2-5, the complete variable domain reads DTGVSQNPRHKITKRGQNVTFRCDPISEHNRLYWYRQTLGQGPEFLTYFQNEAQLEKSRLLSDRFSAERPKGSFSTLEIQRTEQGDSAMYLCASSLGQGWETQYFGPGTRLLVL.

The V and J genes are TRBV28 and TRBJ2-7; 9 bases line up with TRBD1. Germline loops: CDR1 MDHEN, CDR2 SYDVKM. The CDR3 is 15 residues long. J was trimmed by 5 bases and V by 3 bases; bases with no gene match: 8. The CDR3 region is CASSFNSGQGDEQYF. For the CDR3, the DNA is TGTGCCAGCAGTTTTAATTCGGGACAGGGAGACGAGCAGTACTTC.

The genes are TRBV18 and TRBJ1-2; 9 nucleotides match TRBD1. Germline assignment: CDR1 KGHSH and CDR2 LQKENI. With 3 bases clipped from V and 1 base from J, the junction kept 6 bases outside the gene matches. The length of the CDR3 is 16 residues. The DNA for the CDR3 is TGTGCCAGCTCACCGGGGACAGGGTTAATTAACTATGGCTACACCTTC. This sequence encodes CASSPGTGLINYGYTF.

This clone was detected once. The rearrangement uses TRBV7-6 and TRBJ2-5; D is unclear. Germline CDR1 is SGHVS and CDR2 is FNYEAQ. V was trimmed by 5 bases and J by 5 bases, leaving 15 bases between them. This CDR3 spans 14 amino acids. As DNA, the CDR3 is TGTGCCAGCAGCGCCTCGGGTTACCGGGAGACCCAGTACTTC. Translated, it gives CASSASGYRETQYF.

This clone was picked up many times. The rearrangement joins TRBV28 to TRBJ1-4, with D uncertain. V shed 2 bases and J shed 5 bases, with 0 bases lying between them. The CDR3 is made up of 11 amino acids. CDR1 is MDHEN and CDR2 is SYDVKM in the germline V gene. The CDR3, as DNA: TGTGCCAGCAGTTTAAATGAAAAACTGTTTTTT. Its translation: CASSLNEKLFF.

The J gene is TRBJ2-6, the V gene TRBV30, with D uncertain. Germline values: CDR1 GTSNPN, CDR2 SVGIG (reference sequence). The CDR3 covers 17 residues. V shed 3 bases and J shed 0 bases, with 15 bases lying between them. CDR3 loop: CAWSGPERGSGANVLTF. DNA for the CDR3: TGTGCCTGGAGCGGACCCGAGCGCGGCTCTGGGGCCAACGTCCTGACTTTC.

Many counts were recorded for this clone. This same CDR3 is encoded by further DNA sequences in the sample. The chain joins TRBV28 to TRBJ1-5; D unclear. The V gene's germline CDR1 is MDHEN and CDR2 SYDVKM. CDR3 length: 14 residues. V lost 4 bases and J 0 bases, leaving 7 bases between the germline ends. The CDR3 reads CASSSRYSNQPQHF. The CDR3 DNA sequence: TGTGCCAGCAGTTCCCGTTATAGCAATCAGCCCCAGCATTTT.

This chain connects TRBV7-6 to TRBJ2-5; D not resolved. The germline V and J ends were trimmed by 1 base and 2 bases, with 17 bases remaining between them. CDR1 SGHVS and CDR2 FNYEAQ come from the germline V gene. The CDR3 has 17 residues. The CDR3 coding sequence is TGTGCCAGCAGCTTAGGCTGGCGGCCGAGAGCACAAGAGACCCAGTACTTC. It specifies CASSLGWRPRAQETQYF. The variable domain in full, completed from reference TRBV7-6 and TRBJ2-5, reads GAGVSQSPRYKVTKRGQDVALRCDPISGHVSLYWYRQALGQGPEFLTYFNYEAQQDKSGLPNDRFSAERPEGSISTLTIQRTEQRDSAMYRCASSLGWRPRAQETQYFGPGTRLLVL.

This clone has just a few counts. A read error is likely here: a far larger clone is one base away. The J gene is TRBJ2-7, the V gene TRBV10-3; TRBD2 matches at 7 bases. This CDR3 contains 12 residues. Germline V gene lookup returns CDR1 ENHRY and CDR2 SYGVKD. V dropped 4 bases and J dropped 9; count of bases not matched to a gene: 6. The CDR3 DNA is TGTGCCATCAGTGCCCAGGGCGGGGGGCAGTACTTC. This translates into CAISAQGGGQYF.

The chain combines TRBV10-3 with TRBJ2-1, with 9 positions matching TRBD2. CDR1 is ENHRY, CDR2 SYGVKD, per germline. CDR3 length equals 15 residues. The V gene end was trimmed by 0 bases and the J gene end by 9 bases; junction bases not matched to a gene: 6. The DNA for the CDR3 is TGTGCCATCAGTGAGTCTCCAGGGACTAGCACTGAGCAGTTCTTC. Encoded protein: CAISESPGTSTEQFF.

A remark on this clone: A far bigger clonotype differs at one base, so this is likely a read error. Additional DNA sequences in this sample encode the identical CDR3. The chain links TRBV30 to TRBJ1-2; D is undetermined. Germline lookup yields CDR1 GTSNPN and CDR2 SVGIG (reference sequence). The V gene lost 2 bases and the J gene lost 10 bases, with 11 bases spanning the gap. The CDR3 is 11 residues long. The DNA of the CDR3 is TGTGCCTGGAGTTCTCCAGCGGACTACACCTTC. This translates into CAWSSPADYTF.

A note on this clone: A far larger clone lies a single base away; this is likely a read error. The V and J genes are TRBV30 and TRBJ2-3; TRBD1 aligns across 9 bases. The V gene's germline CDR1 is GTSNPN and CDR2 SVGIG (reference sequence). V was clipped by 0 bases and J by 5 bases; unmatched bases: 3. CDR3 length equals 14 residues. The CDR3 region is CAWSVTGGQDTQYF. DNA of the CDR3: TGTGCCTGGAGTGTTACAGGGGGCCAAGATACGCAGTATTTT.